Listed here are 15 T cell receptor beta chains from one sample, sequenced in a study of cytomegalovirus exposure and HLA in healthy donors. In the PCR, 60 Vbeta and 13 Jbeta primers were used. TCRdb's table, derived via immunoSEQ multiplex PCR, lists solely in-frame clones and lacks some. The sample carries 60,000 or so clones, roughly four fifths recorded once. The sequenced material came from PBMCs. The receptors here all came from a man aged 40-49 years in good health and CMV-seronegative.

The chain is built from TRBV30 and TRBJ1-6, with D uncertain. V was cut by 0 bases and J by 1 base, with 13 bases left in between. CDR1 GTSNPN and CDR2 SVGIG come from the germline V gene (reference sequence). The CDR3 runs 17 residues. CDR3 sequence: CAWSVFGMRSYNSPLHF. The CDR3 nucleotides read TGTGCCTGGAGTGTTTTCGGGATGAGGTCCTATAATTCACCCCTCCACTTT.

The J gene is TRBJ2-2, the V gene TRBV19; D gene uncertain. Per the germline V gene, CDR1 is LNHDA and CDR2 is SQIVND (reference sequence). Trimming left V 3 bases short and J 0 bases short, with 11 bases between. The CDR3 extends over 16 amino acids. As DNA, the CDR3 is TGTGCCAGTAGTATGGGCGTAGGTCCGAACACCGGGGAGCTGTTTTTT. This encodes CASSMGVGPNTGELFF. Full variable domain (rest looked up from reference TRBV19 and TRBJ2-2): DGGITQSPKYLFRKEGQNVTLSCEQNLNHDAMYWYRQDPGQGLRLIYYSQIVNDFQKGDIAEGYSVSREKKESFPLTVTSAQKNPTAFYLCASSMGVGPNTGELFFGEGSRLTVL.

Comments on this clone: One end of the junction fails to match germline, which may point to a read error. The chain links TRBV5-8 to TRBJ2-2, with 11 bases identical to TRBD2. The germline V gene has CDR1 SGHTS and CDR2 YDEGEE. This CDR3 has 17 amino acids. CDR3: CTSSPRSGGAFDGELFF. The CDR3 coding sequence is TGTACCAGCAGCCCCCGTAGCGGGGGGGCCTTCGACGGGGAGCTGTTTTTT.

V and J are TRBV28 and TRBJ1-6; D unclear. The V end was cut by 1 base, the J end by 6 bases, with 16 bases between. CDR3 length equals 17 residues. The V gene's germline CDR1 is MDHEN and CDR2 SYDVKM. CDR3: CASSLYRLAVSNSPLHF. DNA for the CDR3: TGTGCCAGCAGTTTATACCGCTTAGCGGTTTCTAATTCACCCCTCCACTTT.

The chain recombines TRBV4-2 with TRBJ2-1; 12 nucleotides agree with TRBD2. Germline V gives CDR1 LGHNA, CDR2 YNFKEQ. V dropped 4 bases and J dropped 7; count of bases not matched to a gene: 8. CDR3 length equals 16 residues. The CDR3 bases are TGTGCCAGCAGCCCTCCGGGACTAGCGGGTGGGAATGAGCAGTTCTTC. It translates to CASSPPGLAGGNEQFF.

The chain combines TRBV19 with TRBJ1-2, with a weak D call TRBD1 (5 bases). The CDR3 has 11 amino acids. V shed 8 bases and J shed 2 bases, with 6 bases lying between them. Germline V lookup: CDR1 LNHDA, CDR2 SQIVND (reference sequence). The CDR3 reads CASGGNYGYTF. CDR3 bases: TGTGCCAGTGGGGGGAACTATGGCTACACCTTC.

The chain couples TRBV30 to TRBJ2-1, with D possibly TRBD1 on 6 matching bases. The CDR3 is 14 residues long. Germline CDR1 is GTSNPN and CDR2 is SVGIG (reference sequence). Trimming left V 1 base short and J 7 bases short, with 14 bases between. The CDR3 region is CAWSGRGSLNEQFF. CDR3 nucleotides: TGTGCCTGGAGTGGCAGGGGTTCGTTGAATGAGCAGTTCTTC.

The chain carries TRBV11-2 and TRBJ2-3; maybe TRBD2 (5 bases). The CDR3 has 15 residues. The germline gives CDR1 SGHAT, CDR2 FQNNGV. V lost 0 bases to trimming and J lost 9 bases, with 16 bases between them. The CDR3: CASSLDLASRPTQYF. As DNA, the CDR3 is TGTGCCAGCAGCTTAGATCTGGCTAGCAGGCCAACGCAGTATTTT.

The rearrangement uses TRBV5-1 and TRBJ1-2; 7 bases align to TRBD1. Germline V gene lookup returns CDR1 SGHRS and CDR2 YFSETQ. The V and J ends lost 4 bases and 0 bases, in that order; junction bases with no gene match: 3. The CDR3 totals 14 residues. The DNA of the CDR3 is TGCGCCAGCAGCCCGGGACAGCCTAACTATGGCTACACCTTC. This codes for CASSPGQPNYGYTF.

This chain joins TRBV27 and TRBJ2-2, with 9 bases identical to TRBD1. The CDR3 is 15 residues long. V lost 4 bases to trimming and J lost 6 bases; unmatched junction nucleotides: 6. Germline V gene lookup returns CDR1 MNHEY and CDR2 SMNVEV (reference sequence). In DNA, the CDR3 is TGTGCCAGCAGTTACGGGGGACAGGGCGCCGGGGAGCTGTTTTTT. Translation gives CASSYGGQGAGELFF.

The rearrangement uses TRBV18 and TRBJ2-6; a weak D match, TRBD1 (6 bases). V was shortened by 5 bases and J by 2 bases, with 7 bases between the two germline ends. CDR3 length: 14 amino acids. Germline CDR1 and CDR2: KGHSH and LQKENI. CDR3 sequence reads: CASSEGAGANVLTF. The CDR3 DNA reads TGTGCCAGCTCAGAGGGGGCTGGGGCCAACGTCCTGACTTTC.

The chain has TRBV11-3 and TRBJ2-2, with a possible D match to TRBD1 (5 bases). The V and J ends lost 4 bases and 6 bases respectively, with 9 bases between them. Germline assignment: CDR1 SGHNT and CDR2 YENEEA. The CDR3 sequence is 13 residues long. The CDR3 spells CASSSRAPGELFF. The CDR3 region has the DNA TGTGCCAGCAGCTCCAGGGCTCCCGGGGAGCTGTTTTTT. Full variable domain (missing parts from reference TRBV11-3 and TRBJ2-2): EAGVVQSPRYKIIEKKQPVAFWCNPISGHNTLYWYLQNLGQGPELLIRYENEEAVDDSQLPKDRFSAERLKGVDSTLKIQPAELGDSAVYLCASSSRAPGELFFGEGSRLTVL.

The chain joins TRBV7-2 to TRBJ2-2, with D maybe TRBD1 (5 bases). This CDR3 has 15 residues. V lost 1 base, J lost 5 bases, and 11 bases lay in between. The germline CDR1 and CDR2 sequences are SGHTA and FQGNSA. CDR3 sequence reads: CASSLVETVTGELFF. In DNA form, the CDR3 reads TGTGCCAGCAGCTTAGTGGAGACAGTTACCGGGGAGCTGTTTTTT.

V and J are TRBV4-3 and TRBJ2-1, with D maybe TRBD1 (5 bases). In germline, CDR1 is LGHNA, CDR2 YSLEER. Trimming pared 1 base from V and 6 bases from J, leaving 13 bases between. CDR3 length equals 15 residues. The CDR3 spells CASSQVIGQGNEQFF. In DNA, the CDR3 is TGCGCCAGCAGCCAAGTCATCGGGCAGGGCAATGAGCAGTTCTTC.

The chain carries TRBV19 and TRBJ1-1; 8 nucleotides align to TRBD1. Germline V gene data show CDR1 as LNHDA and CDR2 as SQIVND (reference sequence). The CDR3 loop spans 13 amino acids. V shed 3 bases and J 11 bases; nucleotides not matched to a gene: 8. The CDR3 reads CASSIAGGGLAFF. The CDR3 nucleotides are TGTGCCAGTAGTATTGCAGGGGGCGGGCTGGCTTTCTTT.